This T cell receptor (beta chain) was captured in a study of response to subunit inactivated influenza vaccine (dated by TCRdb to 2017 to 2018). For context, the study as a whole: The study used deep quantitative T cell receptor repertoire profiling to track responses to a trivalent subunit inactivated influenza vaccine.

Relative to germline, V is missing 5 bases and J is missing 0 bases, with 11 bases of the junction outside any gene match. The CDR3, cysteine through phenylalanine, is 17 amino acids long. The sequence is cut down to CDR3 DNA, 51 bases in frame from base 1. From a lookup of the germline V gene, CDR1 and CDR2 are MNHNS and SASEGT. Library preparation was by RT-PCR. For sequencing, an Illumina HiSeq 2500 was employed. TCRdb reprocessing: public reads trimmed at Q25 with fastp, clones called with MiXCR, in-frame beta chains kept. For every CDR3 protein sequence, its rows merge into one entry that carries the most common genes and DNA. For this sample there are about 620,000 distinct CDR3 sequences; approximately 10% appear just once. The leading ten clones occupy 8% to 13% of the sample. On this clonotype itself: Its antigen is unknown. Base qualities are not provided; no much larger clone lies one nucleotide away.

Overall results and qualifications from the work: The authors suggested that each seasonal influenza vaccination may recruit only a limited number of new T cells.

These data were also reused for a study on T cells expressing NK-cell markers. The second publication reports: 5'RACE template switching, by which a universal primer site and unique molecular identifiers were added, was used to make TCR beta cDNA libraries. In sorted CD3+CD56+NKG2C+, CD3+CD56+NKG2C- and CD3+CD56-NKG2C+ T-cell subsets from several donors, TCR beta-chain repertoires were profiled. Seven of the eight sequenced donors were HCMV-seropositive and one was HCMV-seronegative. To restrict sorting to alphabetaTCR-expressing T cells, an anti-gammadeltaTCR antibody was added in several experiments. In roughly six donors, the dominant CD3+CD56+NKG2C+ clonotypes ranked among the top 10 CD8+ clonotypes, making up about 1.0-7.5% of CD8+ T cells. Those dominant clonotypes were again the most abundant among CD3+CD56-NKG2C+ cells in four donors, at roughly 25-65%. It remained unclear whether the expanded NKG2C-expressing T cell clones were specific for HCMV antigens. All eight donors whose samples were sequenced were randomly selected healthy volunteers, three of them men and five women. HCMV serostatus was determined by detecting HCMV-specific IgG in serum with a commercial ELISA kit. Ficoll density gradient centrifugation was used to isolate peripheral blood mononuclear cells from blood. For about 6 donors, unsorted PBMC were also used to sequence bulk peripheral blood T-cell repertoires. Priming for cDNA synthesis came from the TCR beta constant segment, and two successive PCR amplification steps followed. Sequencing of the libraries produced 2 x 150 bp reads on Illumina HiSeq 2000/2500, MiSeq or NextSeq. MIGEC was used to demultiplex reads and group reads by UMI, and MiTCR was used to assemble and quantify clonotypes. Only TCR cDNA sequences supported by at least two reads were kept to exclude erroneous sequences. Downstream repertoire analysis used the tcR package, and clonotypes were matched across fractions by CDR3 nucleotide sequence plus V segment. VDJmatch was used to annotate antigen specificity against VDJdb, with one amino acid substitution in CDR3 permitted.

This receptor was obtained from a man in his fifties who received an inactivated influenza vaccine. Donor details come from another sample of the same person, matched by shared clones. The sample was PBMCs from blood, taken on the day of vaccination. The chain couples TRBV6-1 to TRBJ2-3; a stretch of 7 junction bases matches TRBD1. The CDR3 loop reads CASSKWDSSTSTDTQYF. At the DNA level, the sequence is TGTGCCAGCAGTAAATGGGACAGCAGTACTAGCACAGATACGCAGTATTTT.